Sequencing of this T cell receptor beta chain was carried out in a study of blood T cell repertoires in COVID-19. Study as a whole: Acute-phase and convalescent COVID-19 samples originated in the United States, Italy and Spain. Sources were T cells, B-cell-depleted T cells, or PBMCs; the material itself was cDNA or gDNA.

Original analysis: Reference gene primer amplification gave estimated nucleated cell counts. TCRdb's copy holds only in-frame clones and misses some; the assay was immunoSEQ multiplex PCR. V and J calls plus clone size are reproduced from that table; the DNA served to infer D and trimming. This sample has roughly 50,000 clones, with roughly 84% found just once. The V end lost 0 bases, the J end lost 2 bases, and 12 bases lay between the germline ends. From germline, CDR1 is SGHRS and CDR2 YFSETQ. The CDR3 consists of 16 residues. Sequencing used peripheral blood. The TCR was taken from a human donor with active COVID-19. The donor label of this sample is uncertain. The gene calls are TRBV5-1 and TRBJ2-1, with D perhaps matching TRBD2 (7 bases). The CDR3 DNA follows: TGCGCCAGCAGCTTGGGCGGGGGCCAAACCTACAATGAGCAGTTCTTC. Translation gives CASSLGGGQTYNEQFF.